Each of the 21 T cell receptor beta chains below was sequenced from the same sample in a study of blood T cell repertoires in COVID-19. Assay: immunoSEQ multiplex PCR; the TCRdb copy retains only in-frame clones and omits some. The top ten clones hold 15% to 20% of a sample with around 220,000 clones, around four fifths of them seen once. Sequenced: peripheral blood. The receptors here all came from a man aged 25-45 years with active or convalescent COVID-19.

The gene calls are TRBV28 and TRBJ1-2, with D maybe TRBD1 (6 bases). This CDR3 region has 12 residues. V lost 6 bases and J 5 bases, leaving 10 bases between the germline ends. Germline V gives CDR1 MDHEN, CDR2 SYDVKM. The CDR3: CASRPGQYGYTF. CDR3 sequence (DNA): TGTGCCAGCAGACCCGGACAGTATGGCTACACCTTC.

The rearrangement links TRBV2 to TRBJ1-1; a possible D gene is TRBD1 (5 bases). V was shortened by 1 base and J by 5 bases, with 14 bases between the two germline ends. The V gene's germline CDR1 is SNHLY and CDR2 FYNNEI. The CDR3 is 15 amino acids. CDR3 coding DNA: TGTGCCAGCAGTGAAGATGGCGGGGCTAATACTGAAGCTTTCTTT. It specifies CASSEDGGANTEAFF. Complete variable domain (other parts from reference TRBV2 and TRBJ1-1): EPEVTQTPSHQVTQMGQEVILRCVPISNHLYFYWYRQILGQKVEFLVSFYNNEISEKSEIFDDQFSVERPDGSNFTLKIRSTKLEDSAMYFCASSEDGGANTEAFFGQGTRLTVV.

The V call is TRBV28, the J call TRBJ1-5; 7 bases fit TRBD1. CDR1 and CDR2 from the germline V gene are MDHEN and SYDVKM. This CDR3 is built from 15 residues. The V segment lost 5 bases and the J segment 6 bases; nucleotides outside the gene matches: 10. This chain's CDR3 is CASSPTGRDSQPQHF. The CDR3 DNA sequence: TGTGCCAGCAGTCCGACAGGGAGAGATAGTCAGCCCCAGCATTTT.

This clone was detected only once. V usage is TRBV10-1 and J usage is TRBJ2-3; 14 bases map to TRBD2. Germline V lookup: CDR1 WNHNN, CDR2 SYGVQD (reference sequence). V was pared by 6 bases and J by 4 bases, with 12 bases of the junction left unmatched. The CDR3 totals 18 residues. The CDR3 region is CASRAGTSGSRVADTQYF. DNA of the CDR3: TGCGCCAGCAGAGCTGGGACTAGCGGGAGTAGGGTAGCAGATACGCAGTATTTT.

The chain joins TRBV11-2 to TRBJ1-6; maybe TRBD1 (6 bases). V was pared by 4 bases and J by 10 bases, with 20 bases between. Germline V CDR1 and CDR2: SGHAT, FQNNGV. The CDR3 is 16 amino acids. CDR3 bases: TGTGCCAGCAGCTATGTTAAGTGGGGGGGCCACTCACCCCTCCACTTT. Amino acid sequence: CASSYVKWGGHSPLHF.

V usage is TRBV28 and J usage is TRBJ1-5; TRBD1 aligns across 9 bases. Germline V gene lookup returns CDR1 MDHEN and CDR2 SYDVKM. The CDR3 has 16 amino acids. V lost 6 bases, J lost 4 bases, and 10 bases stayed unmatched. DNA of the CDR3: TGTGCCAGCAGAAAACCGGGACAGGGCCTAAATCAGCCCCAGCATTTT. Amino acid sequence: CASRKPGQGLNQPQHF. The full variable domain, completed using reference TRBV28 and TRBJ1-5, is DVKVTQSSRYLVKRTGEKVFLECVQDMDHENMFWYRQDPGLGLRLIYFSYDVKMKEKGDIPEGYSVSREKKERFSLILESASTNQTSMYLCASRKPGQGLNQPQHFGDGTRLSIL.

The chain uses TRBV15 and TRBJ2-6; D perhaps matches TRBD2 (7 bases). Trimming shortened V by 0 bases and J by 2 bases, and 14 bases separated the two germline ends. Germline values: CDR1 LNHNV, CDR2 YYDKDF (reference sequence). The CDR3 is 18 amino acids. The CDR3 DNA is TGTGCCACCAGCAGAGAACGGGGGGCGTCGCCTGGGGCCAACGTCCTGACTTTC. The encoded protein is CATSRERGASPGANVLTF.

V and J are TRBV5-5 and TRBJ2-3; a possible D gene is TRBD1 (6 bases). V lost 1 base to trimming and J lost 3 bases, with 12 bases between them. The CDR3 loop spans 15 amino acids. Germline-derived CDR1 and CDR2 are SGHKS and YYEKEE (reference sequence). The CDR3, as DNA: TGTGCCAGCAGCTTGTCTCGGCAGGGGACAGATACGCAGTATTTT. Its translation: CASSLSRQGTDTQYF. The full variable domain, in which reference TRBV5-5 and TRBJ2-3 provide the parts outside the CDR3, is DAGVTQSPTHLIKTRGQQVTLRCSPISGHKSVSWYQQVLGQGPQFIFQYYEKEERGRGNFPDRFSARQFPNYSSELNVNALLLGDSALYLCASSLSRQGTDTQYFGPGTRLTVL.

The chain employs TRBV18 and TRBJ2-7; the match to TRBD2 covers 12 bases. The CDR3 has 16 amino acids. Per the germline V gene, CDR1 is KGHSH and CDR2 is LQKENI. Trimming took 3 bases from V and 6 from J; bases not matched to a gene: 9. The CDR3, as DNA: TGTGCCAGCTCACCGGGGACTAGCGGGCCTACCGGCGAGCAGTACTTC. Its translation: CASSPGTSGPTGEQYF.

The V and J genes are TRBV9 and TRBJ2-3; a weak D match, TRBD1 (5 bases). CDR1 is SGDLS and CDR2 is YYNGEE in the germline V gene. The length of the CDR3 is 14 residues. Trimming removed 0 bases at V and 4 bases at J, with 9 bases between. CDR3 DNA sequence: TGTGCCAGCAGCGTAGTGGGGCGTCCAGATACGCAGTATTTT. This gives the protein CASSVVGRPDTQYF.

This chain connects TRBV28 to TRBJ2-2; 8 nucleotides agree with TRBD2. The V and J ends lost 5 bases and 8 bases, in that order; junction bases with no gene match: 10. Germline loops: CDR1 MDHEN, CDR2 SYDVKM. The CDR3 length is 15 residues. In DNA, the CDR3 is TGTGCCAGCAGTACGGGAGCGGGAGTCCAAGGGGAGCTGTTTTTT. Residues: CASSTGAGVQGELFF.

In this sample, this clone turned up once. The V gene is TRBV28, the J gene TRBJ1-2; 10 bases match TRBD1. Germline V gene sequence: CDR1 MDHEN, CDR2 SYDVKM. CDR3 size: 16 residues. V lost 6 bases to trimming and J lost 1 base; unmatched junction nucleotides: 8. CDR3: CASRQTGGGGNYGYTF. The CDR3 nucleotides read TGTGCCAGCAGGCAGACAGGGGGCGGTGGTAACTATGGCTACACCTTC.

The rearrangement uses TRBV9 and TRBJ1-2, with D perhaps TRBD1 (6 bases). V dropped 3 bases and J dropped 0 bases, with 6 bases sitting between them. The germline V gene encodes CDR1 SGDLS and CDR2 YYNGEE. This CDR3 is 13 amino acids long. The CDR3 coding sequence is TGTGCCAGCAGCGAGGGGGCTAACTATGGCTACACCTTC. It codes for CASSEGANYGYTF. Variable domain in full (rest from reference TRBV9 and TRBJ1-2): DSGVTQTPKHLITATGQRVTLRCSPRSGDLSVYWYQQSLDQGLQFLIQYYNGEERAKGNILERFSAQQFPDLHSELNLSSLELGDSALYFCASSEGANYGYTFGSGTRLTVV.

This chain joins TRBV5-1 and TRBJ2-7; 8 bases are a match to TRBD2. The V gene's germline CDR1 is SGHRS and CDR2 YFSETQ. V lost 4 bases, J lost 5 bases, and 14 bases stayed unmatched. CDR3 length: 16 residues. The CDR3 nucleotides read TGCGCCAGCAGCACCCGTAGTAGCGGGGTGAATGACGAGCAGTACTTC. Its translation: CASSTRSSGVNDEQYF.

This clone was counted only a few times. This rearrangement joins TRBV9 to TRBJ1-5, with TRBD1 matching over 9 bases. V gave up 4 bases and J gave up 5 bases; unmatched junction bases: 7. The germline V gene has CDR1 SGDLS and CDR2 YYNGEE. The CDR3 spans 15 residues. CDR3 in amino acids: CASSITGGDDQPQHF. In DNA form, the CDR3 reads TGTGCCAGCAGCATAACAGGGGGCGATGATCAGCCCCAGCATTTT.

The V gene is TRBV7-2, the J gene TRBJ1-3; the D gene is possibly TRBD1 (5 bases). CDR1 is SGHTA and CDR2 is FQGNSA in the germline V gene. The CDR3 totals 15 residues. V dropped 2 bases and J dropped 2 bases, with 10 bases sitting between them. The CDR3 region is CASSLQGAAGNTIYF. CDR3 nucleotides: TGTGCCAGCAGCTTACAAGGGGCTGCTGGAAACACCATATATTTT.

CDR3 protein: CASSLRRANTGELFF. The CDR3 DNA sequence: TGTGCCAGCAGCTTAAGGCGGGCTAACACCGGGGAGCTGTTTTTT. V is TRBV5-8 and J is TRBJ2-2, with D possibly being TRBD2 (5 bases). The CDR3 covers 15 residues. CDR1 and CDR2 (germline): SGHTS, YDEGEE. Deletions cut 2 bases from V and 2 bases from J, with 10 bases between.

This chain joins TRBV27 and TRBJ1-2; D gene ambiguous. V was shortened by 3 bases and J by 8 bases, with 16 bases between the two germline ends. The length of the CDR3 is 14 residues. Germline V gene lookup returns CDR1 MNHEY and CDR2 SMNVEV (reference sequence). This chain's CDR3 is CASSFLGQADGYTF. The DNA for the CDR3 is TGTGCCAGCAGTTTTTTGGGCCAGGCCGACGGCTACACCTTC.

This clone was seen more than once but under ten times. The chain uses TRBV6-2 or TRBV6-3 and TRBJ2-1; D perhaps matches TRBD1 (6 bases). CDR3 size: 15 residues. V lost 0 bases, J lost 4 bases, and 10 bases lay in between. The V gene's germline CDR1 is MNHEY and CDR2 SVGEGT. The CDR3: CASSYSKGQYNEQFF. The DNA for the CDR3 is TGTGCCAGCAGTTACTCGAAAGGACAGTACAATGAGCAGTTCTTC.

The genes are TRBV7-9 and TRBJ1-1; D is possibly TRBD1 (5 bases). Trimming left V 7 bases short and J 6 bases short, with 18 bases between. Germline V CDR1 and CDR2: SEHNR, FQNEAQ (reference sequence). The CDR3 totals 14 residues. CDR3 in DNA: TGTGCCAGCACCTCGCTGGGGGAGGCAGCTGAAGCTTTCTTT. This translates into CASTSLGEAAEAFF.

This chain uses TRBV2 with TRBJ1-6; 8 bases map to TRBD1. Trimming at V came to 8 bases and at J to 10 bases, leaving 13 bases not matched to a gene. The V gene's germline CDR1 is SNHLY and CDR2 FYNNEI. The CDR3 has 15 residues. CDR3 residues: CASEYDRGSQSPLHF. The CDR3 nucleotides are TGTGCCAGCGAATATGACAGGGGCTCTCAATCACCCCTCCACTTT.